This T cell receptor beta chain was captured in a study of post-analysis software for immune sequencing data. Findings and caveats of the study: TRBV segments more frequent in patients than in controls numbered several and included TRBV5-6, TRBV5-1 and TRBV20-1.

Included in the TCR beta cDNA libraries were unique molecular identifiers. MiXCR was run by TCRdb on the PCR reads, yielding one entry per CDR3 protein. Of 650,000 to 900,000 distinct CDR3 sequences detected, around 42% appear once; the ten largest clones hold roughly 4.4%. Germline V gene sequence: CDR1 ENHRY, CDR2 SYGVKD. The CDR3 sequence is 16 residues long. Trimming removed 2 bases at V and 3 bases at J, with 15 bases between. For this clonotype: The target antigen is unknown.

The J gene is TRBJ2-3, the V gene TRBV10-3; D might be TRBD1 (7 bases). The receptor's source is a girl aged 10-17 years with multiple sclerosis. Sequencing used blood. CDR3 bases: TGTGCCATCAGTGAGCCCGGACAGGAGGGGACAGATACGCAGTATTTT. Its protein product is CAISEPGQEGTDTQYF.